The entry that follows covers one T cell receptor (beta chain) sequence. The entry originates in a study of T cell changes during pregnancy in multiple sclerosis. The method was immunoSEQ multiplex PCR; TCRdb's version includes in-frame clones alone and lacks a portion of them. The sample has tens of thousands of clones, 90% to 95% seen once. The receptor's source is a female donor in good health, enrolled as a control in a pregnancy study. Sequencing used peripheral blood, obtained in the second trimester of pregnancy.

For the CDR3, the DNA is TGTGCCAGCAGTTTCGGGGATACTGGGGCCAACGTCCTGACTTTC. This sequence encodes CASSFGDTGANVLTF. The chain links TRBV6-6 to TRBJ2-6; a possible D gene is TRBD2 (5 bases). The V end was cut by 4 bases, the J end by 2 bases, with 9 bases between. The CDR3 totals 15 residues. CDR1 is MNHNY and CDR2 is SVGAGI in the germline V gene (reference sequence).